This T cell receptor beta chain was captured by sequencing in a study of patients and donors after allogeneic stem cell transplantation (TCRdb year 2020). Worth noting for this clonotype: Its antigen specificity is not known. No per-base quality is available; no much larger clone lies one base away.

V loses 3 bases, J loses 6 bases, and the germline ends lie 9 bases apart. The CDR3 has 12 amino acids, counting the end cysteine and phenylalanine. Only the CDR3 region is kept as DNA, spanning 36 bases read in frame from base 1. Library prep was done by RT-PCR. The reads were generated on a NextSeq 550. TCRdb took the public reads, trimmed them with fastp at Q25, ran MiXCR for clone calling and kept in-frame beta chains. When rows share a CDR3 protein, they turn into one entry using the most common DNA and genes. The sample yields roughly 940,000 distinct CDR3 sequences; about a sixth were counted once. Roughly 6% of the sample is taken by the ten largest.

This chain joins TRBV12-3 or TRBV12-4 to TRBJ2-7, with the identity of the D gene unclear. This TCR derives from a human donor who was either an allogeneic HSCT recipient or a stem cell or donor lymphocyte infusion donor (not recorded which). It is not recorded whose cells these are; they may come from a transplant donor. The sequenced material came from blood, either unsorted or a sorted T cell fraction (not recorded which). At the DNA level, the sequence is TGTGCCAGCAGTTTTCCCACAGCCGAGCAGTACTTC. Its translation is CASSFPTAEQYF.